This TCR beta chain was recovered during a study of cytomegalovirus exposure and HLA in healthy donors. Study-level background: In a later analysis, the roughly 130 validation repertoires were reported to have used the same platform as the approximately 670 first-cohort repertoires. Whole-study results and caveats: In the 95 to 150 validation repertoires, approximately 94% of cluster scores exceeded 0, per a later analysis. Reported performance of the classifier showed diagnosis of cytomegalovirus status with high specificity and sensitivity. TCR beta chains numbering more than 150 were designated cytomegalovirus-associated.

The CDR3 is made up of 17 amino acids. V dropped 4 bases and J dropped 5; count of bases not matched to a gene: 13. CDR1 is SGHTA and CDR2 is FQGTGA in the germline V gene. Here immunoSEQ multiplex PCR was the method, and the copy in TCRdb shows in-frame clones only, minus some. The table lists 100,000 to 120,000 clones, roughly nine tenths of them singletons. For this clone: Its matching antigen is unknown.

The TCR originated in a woman younger than 30 in good health and CMV-seronegative. What was sequenced was PBMCs. The V and J genes are TRBV7-3 and TRBJ2-3, with 9 bases matching TRBD2. CDR3 region: CASSSSGGTSRLDTQYF. For the CDR3, the DNA is TGTGCCAGCAGCTCATCAGGAGGGACTAGCCGATTAGATACGCAGTATTTT.